This T cell receptor (beta chain) was identified during a study of CD8 T cells in ankylosing spondylitis. Study-wide results and limits: A motif of fewer than ten highly homologous TCR beta variants was seen as apparently characteristic of ankylosing spondylitis blood. A subset of motif variants has previously been described in the synovial fluid and blood of reactive arthritis. From matched ankylosing spondylitis synovial fluid, disease-linked clones were reportedly recovered at significantly enriched levels. Those disease-linked clones were CD8+; they were also relatively rare in peripheral blood.

With respect to this clonotype: Its target is not known.

Germline CDR1 and CDR2: MNHEY and SMNVEV (reference sequence). The CDR3 extends over 16 amino acids. V was cut by 2 bases and J by 0 bases, with 12 bases left in between. The authors made TCR beta libraries by quantitative 5'-RACE with molecular barcodes. TCRdb reprocessed the 5' RACE reads via MiXCR and lists one record per CDR3 protein. The sample consists of fewer than 500,000 distinct CDR3 sequences, about 25% of them appearing once. Sequencing was performed on blood, either unsorted or a sorted T cell fraction (not recorded which). The chain links TRBV27 to TRBJ2-3; maybe TRBD1 (6 bases). The TCR sequence derives from a male donor with ankylosing spondylitis. The CDR3 spells CASSLELGASTDTQYF. The CDR3 DNA is TGTGCCAGCAGTTTAGAATTGGGGGCTAGCACAGATACGCAGTATTTT.